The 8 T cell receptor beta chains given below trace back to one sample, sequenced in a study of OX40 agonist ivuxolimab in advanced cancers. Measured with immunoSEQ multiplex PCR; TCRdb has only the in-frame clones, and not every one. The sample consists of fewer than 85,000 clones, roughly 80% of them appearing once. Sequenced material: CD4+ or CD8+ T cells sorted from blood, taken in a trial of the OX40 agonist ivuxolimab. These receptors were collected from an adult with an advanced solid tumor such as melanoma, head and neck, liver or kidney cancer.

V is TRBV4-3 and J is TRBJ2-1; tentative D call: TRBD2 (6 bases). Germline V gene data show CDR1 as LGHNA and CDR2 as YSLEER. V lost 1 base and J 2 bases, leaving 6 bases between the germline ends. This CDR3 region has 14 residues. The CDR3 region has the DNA TGCGCCAGCAGCCAAGGGACTACCTACAATGAGCAGTTCTTC. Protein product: CASSQGTTYNEQFF.

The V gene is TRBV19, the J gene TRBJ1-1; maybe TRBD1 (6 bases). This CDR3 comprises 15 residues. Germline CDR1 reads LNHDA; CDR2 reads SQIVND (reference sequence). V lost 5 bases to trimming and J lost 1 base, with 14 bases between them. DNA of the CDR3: TGTGCCAGTAGTGCACGACAGGAGCGGAACACTGAAGCTTTCTTT. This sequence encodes CASSARQERNTEAFF.

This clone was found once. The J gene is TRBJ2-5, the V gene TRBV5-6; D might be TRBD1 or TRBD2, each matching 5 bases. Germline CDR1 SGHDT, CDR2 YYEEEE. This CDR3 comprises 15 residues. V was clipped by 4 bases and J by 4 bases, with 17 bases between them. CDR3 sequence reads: CASSQTQGVVETQYF. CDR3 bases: TGTGCCAGCAGCCAAACCCAGGGAGTGGTAGAGACCCAGTACTTC.

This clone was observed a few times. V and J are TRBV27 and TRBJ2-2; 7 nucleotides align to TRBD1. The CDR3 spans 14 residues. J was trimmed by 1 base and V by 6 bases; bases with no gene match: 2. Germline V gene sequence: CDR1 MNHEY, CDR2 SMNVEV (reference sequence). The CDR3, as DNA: TGTGCCAGCAGACAGGGGCTGAACACCGGGGAGCTGTTTTTT. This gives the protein CASRQGLNTGELFF.

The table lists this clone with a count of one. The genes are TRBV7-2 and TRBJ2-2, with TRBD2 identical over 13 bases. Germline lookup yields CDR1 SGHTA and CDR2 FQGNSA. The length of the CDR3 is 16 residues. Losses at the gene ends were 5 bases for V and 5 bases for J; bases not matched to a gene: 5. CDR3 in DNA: TGTGCCAGCAGCATCACTAGCGGGGGGGTAACCGGGGAGCTGTTTTTT. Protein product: CASSITSGGVTGELFF. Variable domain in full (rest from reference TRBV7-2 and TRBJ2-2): GAGVSQSPSNKVTEKGKDVELRCDPISGHTALYWYRQSLGQGLEFLIYFQGNSAPDKSGLPSDRFSAERTGGSVSTLTIQRTQQEDSAVYLCASSITSGGVTGELFFGEGSRLTVL.

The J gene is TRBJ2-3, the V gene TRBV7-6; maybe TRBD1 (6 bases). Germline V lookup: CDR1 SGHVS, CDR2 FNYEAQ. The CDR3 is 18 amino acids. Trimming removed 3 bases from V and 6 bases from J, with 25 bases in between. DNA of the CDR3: TGTGCCAGCAGCTTCCCTGAACAGGGAACGGGATATTCCGATACGCAGTATTTT. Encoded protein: CASSFPEQGTGYSDTQYF.

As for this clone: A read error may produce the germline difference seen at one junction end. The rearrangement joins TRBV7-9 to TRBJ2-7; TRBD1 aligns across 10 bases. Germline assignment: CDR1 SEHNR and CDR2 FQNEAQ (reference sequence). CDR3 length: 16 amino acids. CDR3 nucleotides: TGTGCCAGCAGCTTCCGGGACAGGGGAGGCTCCCACGAGCAGTACTTC. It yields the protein CASSFRDRGGSHEQYF.

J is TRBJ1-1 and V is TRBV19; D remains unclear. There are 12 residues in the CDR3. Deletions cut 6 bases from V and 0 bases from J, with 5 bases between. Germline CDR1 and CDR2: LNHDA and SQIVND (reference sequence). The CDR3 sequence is CASSRVNTEAFF. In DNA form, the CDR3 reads TGTGCCAGTAGCCGGGTGAACACTGAAGCTTTCTTT. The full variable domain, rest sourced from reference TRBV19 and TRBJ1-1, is DGGITQSPKYLFRKEGQNVTLSCEQNLNHDAMYWYRQDPGQGLRLIYYSQIVNDFQKGDIAEGYSVSREKKESFPLTVTSAQKNPTAFYLCASSRVNTEAFFGQGTRLTVV.